One sample yielded the 10 T cell receptor beta chains listed below, sequenced in a study of shared T cell receptors in the human thymus. Data came from immunoSEQ multiplex PCR; TCRdb stores just in-frame clones and leaves some out. The repertoire has 550,000 to 800,000 clones, around 85% of them found once; the top ten carry approximately 0.01%. These data are also associated with another study on human thymus T cells.

Source material: thymocytes. Source of these receptors: a girl in the first two years of life with a congenital heart defect.

This chain links TRBV2 with TRBJ2-5; D may be TRBD1 (6 bases). Germline loops: CDR1 SNHLY, CDR2 FYNNEI. V was shortened by 1 base and J by 3 bases, with 15 bases between the two germline ends. This CDR3 has 16 residues. In DNA, the CDR3 is TGTGCCAGCAGTGAAGATGTGGGGGCACAGAAAGAGACCCAGTACTTC. This codes for CASSEDVGAQKETQYF.

The chain carries TRBV29-1 and TRBJ1-1; D perhaps matches TRBD1 (6 bases). V shed 8 bases and J shed 2 bases, with 12 bases lying between them. The CDR3 totals 12 residues. CDR1 is SQVTM and CDR2 is ANQGSEA in the germline V gene. The CDR3 spells CSSRDTNTEAFF. The CDR3 nucleotides are TGCAGCAGCCGGGACACTAACACTGAAGCTTTCTTT.

This clone has just one count. This rearrangement joins TRBV4-3 to TRBJ1-6, with D possibly TRBD1 on 6 matching bases. Germline V gives CDR1 LGHNA, CDR2 YSLEER. V dropped 2 bases and J dropped 1 base, with 21 bases sitting between them. The CDR3 runs 20 residues. Here the CDR3 reads CASSQSTPRGRGSYNSPLHF. CDR3 coding DNA: TGCGCCAGCAGCCAATCAACGCCCCGGGGCAGGGGTTCCTATAATTCACCCCTCCACTTT.

CDR3 amino acids: CASSSRGGSENYGYTF. The CDR3, as DNA: TGTGCCAGCAGTTCCCGGGGTGGGTCAGAAAACTATGGCTACACCTTC. This sequence joins TRBV28 and TRBJ1-2; D call uncertain. This CDR3 is 16 amino acids long. CDR1 and CDR2 (germline): MDHEN, SYDVKM. Between the trimmed V and J ends, which lost 4 bases and 2 bases, there was a span of 17 bases.

The chain links TRBV25-1 to TRBJ2-5; 8 bases match TRBD1. Trimming took 4 bases from V and 2 from J; bases not matched to a gene: 6. This CDR3 comprises 15 residues. The germline CDR1 and CDR2 sequences are MGHDK and SYGVNS. CDR3 region: CASSAQTGAQETQYF. CDR3 nucleotides: TGTGCCAGCAGTGCTCAGACAGGGGCTCAAGAGACCCAGTACTTC.

This clone was recorded only once. This chain links TRBV6-1 with TRBJ2-2, with 8 bases matching TRBD1. The CDR3 runs to 18 residues. Per germline, CDR1 MNHNS and CDR2 SASEGT. V shed 4 bases and J 5 bases; nucleotides not matched to a gene: 15. The CDR3 here is CASSGRQGSAFGTGELFF. The DNA for the CDR3 is TGTGCCAGCAGTGGTCGACAGGGGAGCGCATTCGGAACCGGGGAGCTGTTTTTT.

This clone was detected only a few times. V usage is TRBV6-5 and J usage is TRBJ2-7; maybe TRBD1 (5 bases). This CDR3 contains 15 residues. V lost 6 bases to trimming and J lost 4 bases, with 19 bases between them. Germline values: CDR1 MNHEY, CDR2 SVGAGI. The CDR3: CASSPGRQKEYEQYF. The CDR3 nucleotides are TGTGCCAGCAGCCCCGGCCGACAGAAAGAATACGAGCAGTACTTC.

CDR3 bases: TGTGCCAGTAGTGATATGAGCTCCTATAATTCACCCCTCCACTTT. Translation gives CASSDMSSYNSPLHF. The chain carries TRBV19 and TRBJ1-6; D remains unclear. With 5 bases removed from V and 0 bases from J, the gap between germline ends came to 8 bases. In germline, CDR1 is LNHDA, CDR2 SQIVND (reference sequence). There are 15 residues in the CDR3.

The chain combines TRBV7-2 with TRBJ2-5; D uncertain. Trimming shortened V by 1 base and J by 2 bases, and 11 bases separated the two germline ends. The CDR3 has 15 amino acids. Germline V CDR1 and CDR2: SGHTA, FQGNSA. The CDR3 region has the DNA TGTGCCAGCAGCTTAGGGTTTAGCACACAAGAGACCCAGTACTTC. Translated, it gives CASSLGFSTQETQYF.

The chain combines TRBV4-1 with TRBJ2-7; 8 positions agree with TRBD1. V gave up 3 bases and J gave up 3 bases; unmatched junction bases: 7. This CDR3 has 15 residues. Germline V gives CDR1 MGHRA, CDR2 YSYEKL. DNA of the CDR3: TGCGCCAGCAGCCAGAGGGCAGGGGGCGACTACGAGCAGTACTTC. Its protein product is CASSQRAGGDYEQYF.